These T cell receptor beta chains were read from a single sample in a study of T cells expressing NK-cell markers. TCRdb reprocessed the 5' RACE reads, with one entry per CDR3 protein and no DNA. This sample's table has about 180,000 distinct CDR3 sequences. Sequencing used blood T cells: a sorted CD56 or NKG2C T cell subset, CD4+ or CD8+ T cells, or bulk PBMC T cells (not recorded which). The receptor set was obtained from a man aged 18-70 years in good health. The CDR3 runs from the conserved cysteine through the conserved F or W. Fields, in order: J gene, V gene, CDR3 protein.

TRBJ1-6	TRBV7-8	CASSSRQGANSPLHF
TRBJ2-5	TRBV9	CASTTEGGYQETQYF
TRBJ2-5	TRBV28	CASRVSVAEQETQYF
TRBJ1-5	TRBV5-6	CASSPWTGDNQPQHF
TRBJ2-1	TRBV6-1	CASSEPSPGQTYNEQFF
TRBJ1-2	TRBV6-1	CASSEISGDYGYTF
TRBJ1-2	TRBV27	CASSLGGDNGYTF
TRBJ1-5	TRBV2	CASRAMREPQHF
TRBJ1-5	TRBV9	CASSVGTGVNQPQHF
TRBJ1-2	TRBV9	CASSGLYDSPAYGYTF
TRBJ2-3	TRBV6-5	CASSYETGTGATDTQYF
TRBJ2-2	TRBV11-2	CASSLRRLAGGTPGSCFF
TRBJ1-1	TRBV5-4	CASSTGKTEAFF
TRBJ1-1	TRBV7-9	CASSFGGLLPDTEAFF
TRBJ2-1	TRBV27	CASSGRTSGGYNEQFF
TRBJ2-1	TRBV2	CASRPLAGGIYNEQFF
TRBJ2-1	TRBV5-1	CASSLLAGGPNNEQFF
TRBJ2-1	TRBV24-1	CATSDRGRQGAYNEQFF
TRBJ2-7	TRBV10-2	CASSDDTRYYEQYF
TRBJ1-2	TRBV20-1	CSAGQGDLIYGYTF
TRBJ2-5	TRBV15	CATSRDRELAEETQYF
TRBJ1-2	TRBV12-3/TRBV12-4	CASSYPRGSMTDGYTF
TRBJ1-2	TRBV6-5	CASSTGLDGYTF
TRBJ2-5	TRBV20-1	CSARKQGWGLETQYF
TRBJ2-7	TRBV2	CASSEGGLDEQYF
TRBJ2-7	TRBV5-1	CASSLNSLSSYEQYF
TRBJ1-1	TRBV7-6	CASSFSLDINTEAFF
TRBJ1-2	TRBV11-2	CASSLGSALGGYTF
TRBJ2-2	TRBV6-1	CASSRGVGTGELFF